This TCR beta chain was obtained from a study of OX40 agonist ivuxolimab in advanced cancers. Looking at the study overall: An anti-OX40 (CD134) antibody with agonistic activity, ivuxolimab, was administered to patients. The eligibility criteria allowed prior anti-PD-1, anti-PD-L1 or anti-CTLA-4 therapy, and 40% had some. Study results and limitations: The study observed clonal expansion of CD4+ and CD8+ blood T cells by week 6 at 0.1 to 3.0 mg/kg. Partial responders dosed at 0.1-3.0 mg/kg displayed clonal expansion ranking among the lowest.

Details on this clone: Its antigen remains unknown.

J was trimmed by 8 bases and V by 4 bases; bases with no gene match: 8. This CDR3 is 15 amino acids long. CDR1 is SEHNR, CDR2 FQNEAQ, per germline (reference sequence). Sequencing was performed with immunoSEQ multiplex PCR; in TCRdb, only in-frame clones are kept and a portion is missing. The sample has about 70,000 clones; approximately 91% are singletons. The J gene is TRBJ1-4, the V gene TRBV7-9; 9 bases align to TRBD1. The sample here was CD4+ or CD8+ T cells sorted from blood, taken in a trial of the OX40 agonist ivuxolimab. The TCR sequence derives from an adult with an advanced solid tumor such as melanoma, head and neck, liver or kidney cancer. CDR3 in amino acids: CASSSPTGGGEKLFF. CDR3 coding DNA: TGTGCCAGCAGCTCACCGACAGGGGGGGGCGAAAAACTGTTTTTT. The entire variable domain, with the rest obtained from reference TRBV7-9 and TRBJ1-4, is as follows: DTGVSQNPRHKITKRGQNVTFRCDPISEHNRLYWYRQTLGQGPEFLTYFQNEAQLEKSRLLSDRFSAERPKGSFSTLEIQRTEQGDSAMYLCASSSPTGGGEKLFFGSGTQLSVL.